Listed below are T cell receptor beta chains from one sample, sequenced in a study of cytomegalovirus exposure and HLA in healthy donors. The protocol was immunoSEQ multiplex PCR, while the TCRdb copy is restricted to in-frame clones and leaves out a portion. The sample lists some 200,000 clones, about 9% occurring once. The source material was PBMCs. The receptors stem from a woman aged 25 to 39 in good health and CMV-seropositive. Both conserved end residues are trimmed from each CDR3.

j_call | v_call | cdr3_aa
TRBJ2-7 | TRBV19 | ANSISRDSYEQY
TRBJ1-2 | TRBV6-5 | ASTEIQGSRGYT
TRBJ2-5 | TRBV7-3 | ASSPGRARETQY
TRBJ2-2 | TRBV5-1 | ASSLMGGRAVDGELF
TRBJ2-3 | TRBV5-6 | ASSLEAGGPPDTQY
TRBJ1-5 | TRBV6-6 | ASSPGAGSNQPQH
TRBJ2-1 | TRBV7-2 | ASSFPFGGRAYNEQF
TRBJ2-1 | TRBV5-1 | ASSLTSGRVDEQF
TRBJ1-1 | TRBV5-1 | ASSTSMRVTEAF
TRBJ2-7 | TRBV9 | ASSVGTGTGSYEQY
TRBJ2-7 | TRBV18 | ASSPGTVGEEQY
TRBJ2-1 | TRBV18 | ASSPGTIPGNEQF
TRBJ1-1 | TRBV6-1 | ASSERTGLGTEAF
TRBJ1-2 | TRBV7-9 | ASTRQGNYGYT
TRBJ2-3 | TRBV6-6 | ASSSGDTQY
TRBJ1-2 | TRBV6-1 | ASSEADSGGYT
TRBJ1-2 | TRBV10-2 | ASSESAQGTYGYT
TRBJ2-1 | TRBV6-4 | ASSEEVSSYNEQF
TRBJ2-3 | TRBV18 | ASSRAGDTQY
TRBJ2-3 | TRBV11-2 | ASSFGLGTDTQY
TRBJ2-7 | TRBV6-6 | ASSYSTGTGAYEQY
TRBJ2-7 | TRBV20-1 | SARDIAQQY
TRBJ2-3 | TRBV6-1 | ASSDPGQGIVNTYTQY
TRBJ2-1 | TRBV14 | ASRAYGSSYNEQF
TRBJ2-1 | TRBV7-3 | ASSSLRTSGSKISYNEQF
TRBJ2-2 | TRBV19 | ASSTSGGWTGELF
TRBJ1-5 | TRBV27 | ASSLAGANNQPQH
TRBJ1-5 | TRBV11-2 | ASSLGGRNQPQH
TRBJ2-7 | TRBV19 | ASSISGNYYEQY